A single sample gave rise to the 24 T cell receptor beta chains below, sequenced in a study of T-cell memory formation after mild COVID-19 (dated by TCRdb to the early 2020s). Library generation was performed with 5' RACE. The sequencer listed for this sample is Illumina NovaSeq 6000. TCRdb ran its own pipeline on the public reads, namely fastp trimming at Q25 and MiXCR clone calling, and kept in-frame beta chains. Under each unique CDR3 protein, matching rows form one entry showing the most common genes and DNA. This sample comprises fewer than 600,000 distinct CDR3 sequences, roughly a fifth of them detected only once. Around 9.2% of the sample goes to the ten largest clones. Material: PBMCs or a T cell subset sorted from them (not recorded which). The receptors were sampled from an adult woman who had mild COVID-19 (a few samples of this study predate the infection). The sample titles of this study are shuffled in the database, so cell type and time point are left out; the donor was told from shared clones.

This clonotype was found a few times. V gene TRBV11-2 combines with J gene TRBJ2-7; D is perhaps TRBD1 (6 bases). The V gene lost 6 bases and the J gene lost 3 bases, with 12 bases spanning the gap. Germline CDR1 is SGHAT and CDR2 is FQNNGV. The CDR3 totals 13 residues. CDR3 DNA: TGTGCCAGCAGAGAGACAGGTCTCTACGAGCAGTACTTC. It specifies CASRETGLYEQYF.

The chain employs TRBV7-3 and TRBJ2-3; D uncertain. With 1 base removed from V and 4 bases from J, the gap between germline ends came to 6 bases. The CDR3 spans 13 residues. Germline-derived CDR1 and CDR2 are SGHTA and FQGTGA. Here the CDR3 DNA reads TGTGCCAGCAGCTTAAACGGAGCAGATACGCAGTATTTT. It specifies CASSLNGADTQYF. The entire variable domain, with the rest obtained from reference TRBV7-3 and TRBJ2-3, is as follows: GAGVSQTPSNKVTEKGKYVELRCDPISGHTALYWYRQSLGQGPEFLIYFQGTGAADDSGLPNDRFFAVRPEGSVSTLKIQRTERGDSAVYLCASSLNGADTQYFGPGTRLTVL.

This chain uses TRBV5-5 with TRBJ2-4; 7 nucleotides align to TRBD2. This CDR3 region has 16 residues. V was pared by 3 bases and J by 0 bases, with 6 bases of the junction left unmatched. CDR1 is SGHKS and CDR2 is YYEKEE in the germline V gene (reference sequence). CDR3 sequence: CASSWGGLLAKNIQYF. In DNA form, the CDR3 reads TGTGCCAGCAGCTGGGGGGGACTGCTAGCCAAAAACATTCAGTACTTC.

Only a few counts were recorded for this clonotype. Germline is not matched at one junction end, which may reflect a read error. V usage is TRBV11-1 and J usage is TRBJ2-1; D may correspond to TRBD1 or TRBD2 (5 bases each). The CDR3 has 14 amino acids. Looked up from germline, CDR1 is SGHAT and CDR2 is FQDESV (reference sequence). DNA for the CDR3: TGTGCCAGCAGCTTCCTCGGGACCTATAATGAGCAGTTCTTC. This gives the protein CASSFLGTYNEQFF.

CDR3 bases: TGTGCCAGTAGTATAGACAGGGCCGATGACCAGCCCCAGCATTTT. Protein product: CASSIDRADDQPQHF. The chain links TRBV19 to TRBJ1-5; tentatively, D is TRBD1 (5 bases). Trimming removed 0 bases from V and 7 bases from J, with 13 bases in between. The CDR3 loop spans 15 amino acids. CDR1 LNHDA and CDR2 SQIVND come from the germline V gene (reference sequence).

There are many counts of this clonotype. The genes are TRBV12-3 or TRBV12-4 and TRBJ2-7; 11 bases fit TRBD1. With 5 bases clipped from V and 6 bases from J, the junction kept 21 bases outside the gene matches. The CDR3 runs to 19 residues. DNA for the CDR3: TGTGCCAGCAGTAAGCTAACCGGACTCCGGGACAGGGGGGATACCGAGCAGTACTTC. It translates to CASSKLTGLRDRGDTEQYF.

This chain uses TRBV7-8 with TRBJ2-1, with 10 bases lining up with TRBD2. V gave up 1 base and J gave up 7 bases; unmatched junction bases: 7. The CDR3 sequence is 16 residues long. Germline assignment: CDR1 SGHVS and CDR2 FQNEAQ. The CDR3 loop reads CASSLEVLAGRNEQFF. The CDR3 coding sequence is TGTGCCAGCAGCTTAGAGGTACTAGCGGGGAGGAATGAGCAGTTCTTC.

This clonotype was observed a few times. This rearrangement joins TRBV24-1 to TRBJ1-2, with 9 bases matching TRBD1. The CDR3 is made up of 15 amino acids. The V and J ends lost 4 bases and 8 bases, in that order; junction bases with no gene match: 10. The germline gives CDR1 KGHDR, CDR2 SFDVKD. CDR3 DNA: TGTGCCACCAGTGAACCCCGGACAGGGGATCGGGGCTACACCTTC. Translated: CATSEPRTGDRGYTF.

The rearrangement uses TRBV7-6 and TRBJ2-3; D perhaps matches TRBD2 (5 bases). CDR1 SGHVS and CDR2 FNYEAQ come from the germline V gene. The germline V and J ends were trimmed by 4 bases and 4 bases, with 15 bases remaining between them. The CDR3 consists of 15 residues. CDR3 in DNA: TGTGCCAGCAGCTCCCCCCGCGGGCAGGCAGATACGCAGTATTTT. Amino acid sequence: CASSSPRGQADTQYF. The variable domain in full, with the rest retrieved from reference TRBV7-6 and TRBJ2-3, is GAGVSQSPRYKVTKRGQDVALRCDPISGHVSLYWYRQALGQGPEFLTYFNYEAQQDKSGLPNDRFSAERPEGSISTLTIQRTEQRDSAMYRCASSSPRGQADTQYFGPGTRLTVL.

This clonotype was seen only a few times. V and J are TRBV6-5 and TRBJ1-3, with 9 bases lining up with TRBD1. The CDR3 length is 19 residues. V lost 4 bases to trimming and J lost 0 bases; unmatched junction nucleotides: 13. CDR1 and CDR2 (germline): MNHEY, SVGAGI. DNA of the CDR3: TGTGCCAGCAGTTTCACCGGGACAGGGACCAAAATCTCTGGAAACACCATATATTTT. This sequence encodes CASSFTGTGTKISGNTIYF.

The chain carries TRBV12-3 or TRBV12-4 and TRBJ1-5; 10 nucleotides agree with TRBD1. The trim removed 6 bases at V and 4 bases at J, leaving 9 bases unmatched. This CDR3 contains 16 residues. CDR3 region: CASSPGTGVPNQPQHF. The CDR3 nucleotides read TGTGCCAGCAGCCCAGGGACAGGGGTCCCTAATCAGCCCCAGCATTTT.

This clonotype has just a few counts. The V gene is TRBV28, the J gene TRBJ2-3, with 8 bases aligning to TRBD1. The CDR3 has 15 amino acids. V was clipped by 3 bases and J by 6 bases; unmatched bases: 8. In germline, CDR1 is MDHEN, CDR2 SYDVKM. CDR3 residues: CASSFFSRGPDTQYF. In DNA form, the CDR3 reads TGTGCCAGCAGTTTTTTTTCCAGGGGGCCGGATACGCAGTATTTT. Together with reference TRBV28 and TRBJ2-3, the CDR3 gives the full variable domain: DVKVTQSSRYLVKRTGEKVFLECVQDMDHENMFWYRQDPGLGLRLIYFSYDVKMKEKGDIPEGYSVSREKKERFSLILESASTNQTSMYLCASSFFSRGPDTQYFGPGTRLTVL.

This clonotype was counted a few times. The V gene is TRBV29-1, the J gene TRBJ2-3, with no clear D. This CDR3 is 12 amino acids long. V was pared by 1 base and J by 2 bases, with 4 bases between. The germline V gene has CDR1 SQVTM and CDR2 ANQGSEA. The CDR3 sequence is CSVEGVTDTQYF. In DNA form, the CDR3 reads TGCAGCGTTGAAGGGGTCACAGATACGCAGTATTTT.

V and J are TRBV24-1 and TRBJ1-1; TRBD1 matches 7 bases. Germline V gene data show CDR1 as KGHDR and CDR2 as SFDVKD. Losses at the gene ends were 9 bases for V and 0 bases for J; bases not matched to a gene: 12. The CDR3 totals 16 residues. The CDR3 loop is CATPDRRTPVNTEAFF. CDR3 nucleotides: TGTGCCACCCCGGACAGGCGGACGCCCGTGAACACTGAAGCTTTCTTT.

The gene calls are TRBV18 and TRBJ2-7; TRBD1 aligns across 8 bases. The CDR3 contains 16 residues. Germline CDR1 reads KGHSH; CDR2 reads LQKENI. Germline trimming cut 3 bases from V and 0 bases from J; bases unmatched to any gene: 7. CDR3 sequence: CASSPQQGDPSYEQYF. CDR3 DNA: TGTGCCAGCTCACCCCAACAGGGGGATCCCTCCTACGAGCAGTACTTC.

The V and J genes are TRBV29-1 and TRBJ1-2, with 8 bases aligning to TRBD1. Germline CDR1 is SQVTM and CDR2 is ANQGSEA. Trimming took 7 bases from V and 4 from J; bases not matched to a gene: 5. The CDR3 is 12 amino acids. The CDR3 protein is CSARQGSYGYTF. In DNA form, the CDR3 reads TGCAGCGCCAGACAGGGGTCCTATGGCTACACCTTC.

There are a few counts of this clonotype. V is TRBV3-1 and J is TRBJ2-1; 8 positions agree with TRBD2. CDR1 is LGHDT and CDR2 is YNNKEL in the germline V gene (reference sequence). With V trimmed by 0 bases and J by 2 bases, 6 bases remained unmatched. CDR3 length: 17 amino acids. The DNA for the CDR3 is TGTGCCAGCAGCCAAGAAGAGGGGCGGGGGGCCTACAATGAGCAGTTCTTC. It specifies CASSQEEGRGAYNEQFF.

This clonotype showed up just a few times. This chain joins TRBV6-5 and TRBJ1-3; D is undetermined. The CDR3 extends over 14 amino acids. Germline CDR1 MNHEY, CDR2 SVGAGI. Trimming pared 6 bases from V and 4 bases from J, leaving 13 bases between. This chain's CDR3 is CASSEAGNGNTIYF. The CDR3 DNA follows: TGTGCCAGCAGCGAGGCGGGGAACGGAAACACCATATATTTT.

This clonotype was observed many times. The chain links TRBV20-1 to TRBJ2-3, with 9 positions matching TRBD2. V gave up 6 bases and J gave up 2 bases; unmatched junction bases: 12. The CDR3 covers 16 residues. Per germline, CDR1 DFQATT and CDR2 SNEGSKA (reference sequence). CDR3: CSAPKAGGTTTDTQYF. CDR3 nucleotide sequence: TGCAGTGCCCCTAAAGCGGGGGGAACAACCACAGATACGCAGTATTTT.

This clonotype was seen a few times. The chain uses TRBV20-1 and TRBJ2-5; 8 nucleotides agree with TRBD2. J was trimmed by 1 base and V by 4 bases; bases with no gene match: 23. Germline CDR1 and CDR2: DFQATT and SNEGSKA (reference sequence). This CDR3 is built from 20 residues. CDR3 amino acids: CSATGWVGPGSGSPQETQYF. In DNA, the CDR3 is TGCAGTGCTACAGGATGGGTTGGACCAGGAAGCGGGAGTCCCCAAGAGACCCAGTACTTC.

This clonotype was observed many times. The chain recombines TRBV7-9 with TRBJ2-3; perhaps TRBD2 as D (6 bases). The CDR3 has 15 residues. Trimming cost V 4 bases and J 6 bases, with 17 bases left between them. Germline-derived CDR1 and CDR2 are SEHNR and FQNEAQ (reference sequence). In DNA form, the CDR3 reads TGTGCCAGCAGCTCCGGCCGGGGGTTTGGGGATACGCAGTATTTT. The encoded protein is CASSSGRGFGDTQYF. Using reference TRBV7-9 and TRBJ2-3 for the parts outside the CDR3, the full variable domain is DTGVSQNPRHKITKRGQNVTFRCDPISEHNRLYWYRQTLGQGPEFLTYFQNEAQLEKSRLLSDRFSAERPKGSFSTLEIQRTEQGDSAMYLCASSSGRGFGDTQYFGPGTRLTVL.

There are a few counts of this clonotype. V gene TRBV27 combines with J gene TRBJ2-1; 13 bases agree with TRBD2. Germline-derived CDR1 and CDR2 are MNHEY and SMNVEV (reference sequence). The CDR3 extends over 18 amino acids. Trimming cost V 4 bases and J 8 bases; bases outside gene matches: 14. The CDR3 loop is CASSSLAGGSRVQDEQFF. CDR3 in DNA: TGTGCCAGCAGTTCACTAGCGGGGGGGTCACGTGTCCAGGATGAGCAGTTCTTC.

This chain connects TRBV5-1 to TRBJ2-7; 10 positions agree with TRBD1. Germline V gene data show CDR1 as SGHRS and CDR2 as YFSETQ. With 4 bases clipped from V and 5 bases from J, the junction kept 3 bases outside the gene matches. The CDR3 extends over 13 amino acids. The CDR3: CASSPDRGDEQYF. CDR3 in DNA: TGCGCCAGCAGCCCGGACAGGGGGGACGAGCAGTACTTC.

The chain combines TRBV9 with TRBJ2-5, with D perhaps given as TRBD1 or TRBD2 (5 bases each). This CDR3 comprises 16 residues. Trimming took 0 bases from V and 4 from J, leaving 16 bases between them. Looked up from germline, CDR1 is SGDLS and CDR2 is YYNGEE. The CDR3 loop is CASSVVTGLGGETQYF. Here the CDR3 DNA reads TGTGCCAGCAGCGTAGTGACGGGGCTTGGGGGAGAGACCCAGTACTTC.